These T cell receptor beta chains were read from a single sample in a study of identical twins. MiXCR, applied by TCRdb to the 5' RACE reads, yields one record per CDR3 protein. The sample gives 450,000 or so distinct CDR3 sequences, roughly 13% of which show up once; approximately 1% is in the top ten. These data also featured in a second study, about yellow fever vaccine responses in identical twins.

The specimen was CD4+ T cells sorted from blood. The receptors were gathered from a woman in her late teens or twenties in good health. Both conserved end residues are part of each CDR3. Fields, in order: clone size, D gene, V gene, J gene, CDR3 DNA, CDR3 protein. D genes are given only for firm matches. Expanded clones are given a class, and other clones once, few, many or no size at all.

few	TRBD2	TRBV18	TRBJ2-1	TGTGCCAGCTCACCACGAACTAGCGGCGTCGACAATGAGCAGTTCTTC	CASSPRTSGVDNEQFF
few	TRBD2	TRBV20-1	TRBJ2-1	TGCAGTGCTACCCGACCTAGCGGGAGCCATGAGCAGTTCTTC	CSATRPSGSHEQFF
NA	NA	TRBV20-1	TRBJ1-1	TGCAGTGCCCAAGAGAGAGTGTTGGGGGGAGAAGCTTTCTTT	CSAQERVLGGEAFF
many	TRBD2	TRBV29-1	TRBJ2-1	TGCAGCGTCGGACTAGCGGGGGGTCAGGCGCTCTTC	CSVGLAGGQALF
many	NA	TRBV7-2	TRBJ2-4	TGTGCCAGCAGCTCCCCCGGGCCGAGCAGGGGAAACATTCAGTACTTC	CASSSPGPSRGNIQYF
NA	TRBD1	TRBV11-2	TRBJ1-1	TGTGCCAGCAGCTTAGCTCCGACAGGGTCAAACACTGAAGCTTTCTTT	CASSLAPTGSNTEAFF
NA	NA	TRBV21-1	TRBJ2-4	TGTGCCAGCAGCAAGACTAGCGGGAGACAAAACATTCAGTACTTC	CASSKTSGRQNIQYF
NA	TRBD1	TRBV6-2/TRBV6-3	TRBJ1-2	TGTGCCAGCAGTTACCCAATGGGACAGGGGGCTTCATTGAGCTATGGCTACACCTTC	CASSYPMGQGASLSYGYTF
many	NA	TRBV20-1	TRBJ2-1	TGCAGTGCTAGAGTTCCAGGGGCCATGAACAATGAGCAGTTCTTC	CSARVPGAMNNEQFF
NA	TRBD2	TRBV2	TRBJ2-1	TGTGCCAGCAGTGAAGTGGTCGGGGGGGCCATCAATGAGCAGTTCTTC	CASSEVVGGAINEQFF
few	NA	TRBV11-2	TRBJ2-7	TGTGCCAGCAGCTTAATGATCAGGGATCTCGAGCAGTACTTC	CASSLMIRDLEQYF
NA	TRBD2	TRBV5-4	TRBJ2-1	TGTGCCAGCAGCAATCCCCGCTCACCTAGCGGGGGCTACAATGAGCAGTTCTTC	CASSNPRSPSGGYNEQFF
few	NA	TRBV6-4	TRBJ2-4	TGTGCCAGCAGTGCACAGTCCCTATGGGTTCAGCACTTC	CASSAQSLWVQHF
NA	TRBD1	TRBV10-3	TRBJ2-3	TGTGCCATCAGTGAACTGGGGGGACAGGGTCATACGCAGTATTTT	CAISELGGQGHTQYF
few	TRBD2	TRBV10-3	TRBJ2-1	TGTGCCATCAGTGGACTAGCGGGAGTTTTTAATGAGCAGTTCTTC	CAISGLAGVFNEQFF
NA	TRBD2	TRBV29-1	TRBJ2-5	TGCAGCGTTGAAGTTCGCGCGGGAGGGCCGATAGAGACCCAGTACTTC	CSVEVRAGGPIETQYF
once	TRBD2	TRBV5-5	TRBJ2-3	TGTGCCAGCAGCTTGGAAGGCCTAGCGGGAGGGACAGATACGCAGTATTTT	CASSLEGLAGGTDTQYF
many	NA	TRBV3-1	TRBJ2-2	TGTGCCAGCAGCCATCGCCCCGACAGCTCGAACACCGGGGAGCTGTTTTTT	CASSHRPDSSNTGELFF